What follows are 12 T cell receptor beta chains derived from one specimen sequenced in a study of blood T cell repertoires in COVID-19. Clones were sequenced by immunoSEQ multiplex PCR, and TCRdb holds only the in-frame ones, with some missing. There are 250,000 or so clones in the sample; about 85% occur only once, and around 6.5% lies in the top ten. Sequencing was performed on peripheral blood. These receptor sequences come from a woman in her sixties with active or convalescent COVID-19.

The chain links TRBV5-6 to TRBJ2-5; TRBD1 matches 7 bases. Germline loops: CDR1 SGHDT, CDR2 YYEEEE. V trimming: 4 bases; J trimming: 1 base; junction bases outside the gene matches: 13. The CDR3 sequence is 17 residues long. The CDR3 region has the DNA TGTGCCAGCAGCCCCGTTCGTTACAGGGGAGCCCAAGAGACCCAGTACTTC. Its translation: CASSPVRYRGAQETQYF.

This chain joins TRBV2 and TRBJ2-1; TRBD1 agrees at 9 bases. V lost 6 bases to trimming and J lost 6 bases; unmatched junction nucleotides: 12. The CDR3 has 16 residues. Germline CDR1 SNHLY, CDR2 FYNNEI. CDR3 nucleotide sequence: TGTGCCAGCAGCCTCAGGGGACAGGGTGCCACCAATGAGCAGTTCTTC. Its protein product is CASSLRGQGATNEQFF.

V usage is TRBV7-2 and J usage is TRBJ1-4; TRBD1 matches 8 bases. Germline CDR1 is SGHTA and CDR2 is FQGNSA. The CDR3 loop spans 15 amino acids. V lost 5 bases and J lost 8; bases outside the gene matches: 10. CDR3 nucleotides: TGTGCCAGCAGCACAGGGGGGGGCGCGGGGGAAAAACTGTTTTTT. Its translation is CASSTGGGAGEKLFF.

The chain is built from TRBV6-5 and TRBJ2-2, with D possibly TRBD1 on 7 matching bases. Deletions cut 8 bases from V and 3 bases from J, with 13 bases between. This CDR3 has 14 residues. Looked up from germline, CDR1 is MNHEY and CDR2 is SVGAGI. CDR3: CASVRDSHTGELFF. The CDR3 DNA sequence: TGTGCCAGCGTGCGGGACAGTCACACCGGGGAGCTGTTTTTT.

The gene calls are TRBV27 and TRBJ2-5, with D possibly TRBD2 on 5 matching bases. V gave up 3 bases and J gave up 5 bases, with 13 bases separating them. Per the germline V gene, CDR1 is MNHEY and CDR2 is SMNVEV (reference sequence). The CDR3 loop spans 14 amino acids. The CDR3 DNA follows: TGTGCCAGCAGTTTCTTGGCTAGCCGTGAGACCCAGTACTTC. Amino acids: CASSFLASRETQYF.

This chain uses TRBV7-9 with TRBJ1-4; 8 nucleotides agree with TRBD1. Germline lookup yields CDR1 SEHNR and CDR2 FQNEAQ (reference sequence). With V trimmed by 8 bases and J by 6 bases, 5 bases remained unmatched. This CDR3 is 13 amino acids long. CDR3 DNA sequence: TGTGCCAGCCGACCAGGGGGCTATGAAAAACTGTTTTTT. The encoded protein is CASRPGGYEKLFF.

This rearrangement joins TRBV19 to TRBJ2-1; unclear D gene. Per germline, CDR1 LNHDA and CDR2 SQIVND (reference sequence). Trimming took off 5 bases at V and 6 bases at J, with 8 bases between the two ends. The CDR3 loop spans 12 amino acids. This chain's CDR3 is CASSSRANEQFF. The CDR3 region has the DNA TGTGCCAGTAGTTCCCGAGCCAATGAGCAGTTCTTC.

The chain is built from TRBV5-5 and TRBJ1-5; 9 nucleotides agree with TRBD1. The CDR3 is made up of 17 amino acids. Germline V gene lookup returns CDR1 SGHKS and CDR2 YYEKEE (reference sequence). V was pared by 2 bases and J by 7 bases, with 13 bases of the junction left unmatched. This CDR3 reads CASSFFRTGADGQPQHF. The CDR3, as DNA: TGTGCCAGCAGCTTTTTCAGGACAGGGGCGGACGGGCAGCCCCAGCATTTT.

V and J are TRBV28 and TRBJ2-4; 8 bases line up with TRBD1. Trimming removed 2 bases from V and 1 base from J; junction bases left unmatched: 4. The germline CDR1 and CDR2 sequences are MDHEN and SYDVKM. The CDR3 is 16 amino acids. DNA of the CDR3: TGTGCCAGCAGTTTAGGCAGGGGGCCTGCCAAAAACATTCAGTACTTC. Translated: CASSLGRGPAKNIQYF.

The chain couples TRBV5-1 to TRBJ2-5, with D possibly matching TRBD1 (6 bases). Germline values: CDR1 SGHRS, CDR2 YFSETQ. The CDR3 runs 14 residues. V was trimmed by 3 bases and J by 0 bases, leaving 9 bases between them. The CDR3 DNA reads TGCGCCAGCAGCTCTGGACAGAACCAAGAGACCCAGTACTTC. Its protein is CASSSGQNQETQYF.

The chain combines TRBV6-5 with TRBJ2-1, with a possible D match to TRBD1 (5 bases). Germline loops: CDR1 MNHEY, CDR2 SVGAGI. Trimming left V 7 bases short and J 1 base short, with 11 bases between. The CDR3 covers 14 residues. CDR3 DNA sequence: TGTGCCAGCAATGGGAAGGGGTCCTACAATGAGCAGTTCTTC. It specifies CASNGKGSYNEQFF.

The V gene is TRBV5-1, the J gene TRBJ1-6; the D is unclear. CDR3 size: 16 residues. The V gene's germline CDR1 is SGHRS and CDR2 YFSETQ. The V end was cut by 0 bases, the J end by 0 bases, with 7 bases between. The CDR3, as DNA: TGCGCCAGCAGCTTGGACTATGGCTCCTATAATTCACCCCTCCACTTT. Its translation is CASSLDYGSYNSPLHF.